Each of the 4 T cell receptor beta chains below was sequenced from the same sample in a study of blood T cell repertoires in COVID-19. Generated by immunoSEQ multiplex PCR, the TCRdb table keeps only in-frame clones and is missing some. The data hold 150,000 to 250,000 clones, with roughly three quarters observed a single time. Sequencing used peripheral blood. The receptor set was obtained from a woman aged 40-49 years with COVID-19, enrolled during active disease.

A remark on this clone: The junction does not match germline at one end; this may be a read error. The chain has TRBV3-1 (or the pseudogene TRBV3-2) and TRBJ2-7; 10 bases match TRBD1. The germline CDR1 and CDR2 sequences are LGHDT and YNNKEL (reference sequence). This CDR3 region has 13 residues. The CDR3 coding sequence is TGTGCCAGCAGCCCGACGACAGGGGGCGCGTCGGACTTC. As protein: CASSPTTGGASDF.

CDR3 DNA sequence: TGTGCCAGCAGCTTGTTGGGGGGGCTAGCGGGAGGAGGAGAGACCCAGTACTTC. Its protein is CASSLLGGLAGGGETQYF. The chain couples TRBV5-4 to TRBJ2-5, with 11 positions matching TRBD2. The CDR3 is 18 amino acids. Germline V gene sequence: CDR1 SGHNT, CDR2 YYREEE (reference sequence). Unmatched junction bases numbered 12, after V lost 1 base and J lost 4 bases.

This clone was seen once. The CDR3 here is CASSRDRGNYGYTF. The CDR3 region has the DNA TGTGCCAGCAGTAGGGACAGGGGAAACTATGGCTACACCTTC. The chain joins TRBV27 to TRBJ1-2; 10 bases match TRBD1. The CDR3 runs 14 residues. Germline V gene lookup returns CDR1 MNHEY and CDR2 SMNVEV (reference sequence). V shed 5 bases, J shed 2 bases, and the junction held 2 bases outside the gene matches.

The chain joins TRBV5-1 to TRBJ2-6; D possibly corresponds to TRBD2 (6 bases). Trimming stripped 4 bases from V and 0 bases from J, with 14 bases between. Germline V lookup: CDR1 SGHRS, CDR2 YFSETQ. This CDR3 is 17 amino acids long. CDR3 DNA sequence: TGCGCCAGCAGCCTTGGGGGGACCGTCTCTGGGGCCAACGTCCTGACTTTC. Protein sequence: CASSLGGTVSGANVLTF.